This T cell receptor (beta chain) was obtained from a study of metastatic and nonmetastatic thyroid tumors. This clone has ten or more counts. Prior to thyroid surgery, none of the patients had received any treatment. The J segment lost 9 bases and the V segment lost 1 base, leaving 8 bases of the junction unmatched. Germline loops: CDR1 KGHDR, CDR2 SFDVKD. The CDR3 extends over 16 amino acids. Using MiXCR, TCRdb re-called clones from the PCR reads. This table holds 20,000 to 25,000 clones, roughly a sixth found once. This TCR derives from a female donor with papillary thyroid cancer or a benign thyroid nodule (not recorded which). Some clones in this sample may be carry-over from other donors' samples. The V call is TRBV24-1, the J call TRBJ2-1, with 10 bases that match TRBD2. Sequencing input: blood. This CDR3 reads CATSDFTSGRAFEQFF. The CDR3 bases are TGTGCCACCAGTGATTTCACAAGCGGGAGGGCCTTTGAGCAGTTCTTC.